The present T cell receptor delta chain was sequenced within a study of gamma-delta chains in newborns, infants, children. Study in general: Microbial exposure reportedly drives polyclonal innate γδ T cell expansion after birth.

In the case of this clone: Its ends do not fully match the called genes, so a read error is possible.

This CDR3 is built from 19 residues. Germline lookup yields CDR1 TSWWSYY and CDR2 QGS. TCRdb called clones from the reads again using CATT. The sample contains nearly 5,500 delta-chain clones, around a sixth of which appear only once. The receptor was isolated from a child who was a newborn, infant or young child, either healthy, febrile or measles-vaccinated (not recorded which). Sequenced material: blood. This sequence joins TRDV1 and TRDJ1; perhaps D is TRDD2 or TRDD3 (6 bases each). The CDR3 protein is CALGELDLPTQADTGKLIF. CDR3 DNA sequence: TGTGCTCTTGGGGAACTTGACCTTCCCACCCAGGCGGATACCGGTAAACTCATCTTT.